One and the same sample provided the 22 T cell receptor beta chains below, sequenced in a study of T cell changes during pregnancy in multiple sclerosis. Libraries were prepared by immunoSEQ multiplex PCR; TCRdb keeps only in-frame clonotypes and omits some of them. Found here are 35,000 to 50,000 clones, around nine tenths of them singletons; the top ten hold roughly 0.9%. Specimen: CD4+ T cells from peripheral blood mononuclear cells, collected after pregnancy. The receptors were sampled from a female donor with multiple sclerosis, enrolled in a pregnancy study.

CDR3 sequence (DNA): TGTGCCACTTCATGGACGGGACAGGGCCACACTGAAGCTTTCTTT. Translation gives CATSWTGQGHTEAFF. This sequence joins TRBV6-5 and TRBJ1-1, with 9 bases lining up with TRBD1. The germline V gene has CDR1 MNHEY and CDR2 SVGAGI. The V gene end was trimmed by 10 bases and the J gene end by 3 bases; junction bases not matched to a gene: 12. CDR3 size: 15 residues.

This clone came up once. The rearrangement uses TRBV18 and TRBJ2-5; possible D gene TRBD1, 5 bases. With 5 bases removed from V and 4 bases from J, the gap between germline ends came to 14 bases. In germline, CDR1 is KGHSH, CDR2 LQKENI. CDR3 length: 14 amino acids. CDR3 residues: CASSRRPQGETQYF. The CDR3 region has the DNA TGTGCCAGCTCAAGGCGACCCCAGGGAGAGACCCAGTACTTC.

This chain uses TRBV5-6 with TRBJ1-2; D gene uncertain. Germline V gives CDR1 SGHDT, CDR2 YYEEEE. Trimming shortened V by 0 bases and J by 10 bases, and 10 bases separated the two germline ends. This CDR3 contains 12 residues. The CDR3, as DNA: TGTGCCAGCAGCTTGGTTTCCTCAGACTACACCTTC. Encoded protein: CASSLVSSDYTF.

V and J are TRBV7-2 and TRBJ1-3, with unresolved D. This CDR3 spans 13 amino acids. V shed 2 bases and J shed 1 base, with 3 bases lying between them. CDR1 and CDR2 from the germline V gene are SGHTA and FQGNSA. The CDR3 sequence is CASSLISGNTIYF. The CDR3 DNA is TGTGCCAGCAGCTTAATATCTGGAAACACCATATATTTT.

J is TRBJ2-5 and V is TRBV7-2, with a tentative D call TRBD1 (7 bases). Germline loops: CDR1 SGHTA, CDR2 FQGNSA. The CDR3 is 15 amino acids. Between the trimmed V and J ends, which lost 3 bases and 4 bases, there was a span of 15 bases. In DNA, the CDR3 is TGTGCCAGCAGCTTCCAGGGGGGCCCGGGAGAGACCCAGTACTTC. This codes for CASSFQGGPGETQYF.

In its sample, this clone was seen a few times. The rearrangement links TRBV6-1 to TRBJ1-5; 7 bases are a match to TRBD1. The length of the CDR3 is 13 residues. V dropped 7 bases and J dropped 6; count of bases not matched to a gene: 6. Germline V gene lookup returns CDR1 MNHNS and CDR2 SASEGT. The CDR3 sequence is CASTLTGRQPQHF. CDR3 nucleotides: TGTGCCAGCACCCTGACAGGGCGTCAGCCCCAGCATTTT.

The genes are TRBV2 and TRBJ1-3; no firm D call. Between the trimmed V and J ends, which lost 7 bases and 2 bases, there was a span of 9 bases. This CDR3 contains 13 residues. Germline CDR1 reads SNHLY; CDR2 reads FYNNEI. CDR3 bases: TGTGCCAGCATACAGCAAACTGGAAACACCATATATTTT. This sequence encodes CASIQQTGNTIYF.

The chain combines TRBV7-9 with TRBJ2-7; 7 bases align to TRBD1. The CDR3 has 15 amino acids. Germline V gene lookup returns CDR1 SEHNR and CDR2 FQNEAQ (reference sequence). V dropped 1 base and J dropped 4; count of bases not matched to a gene: 7. CDR3 residues: CASSLGGTVTYEQYF. CDR3 DNA: TGTGCCAGCAGCTTAGGGGGGACAGTAACTTACGAGCAGTACTTC. Drawing the rest from reference TRBV7-9 and TRBJ2-7, the complete variable domain is DTGVSQNPRHKITKRGQNVTFRCDPISEHNRLYWYRQTLGQGPEFLTYFQNEAQLEKSRLLSDRFSAERPKGSFSTLEIQRTEQGDSAMYLCASSLGGTVTYEQYFGPGTRLTVT.

This clone was counted between two and nine times. The CDR3: CASRGGPNYGYTF. DNA for the CDR3: TGTGCCAGCAGGGGGGGACCTAACTATGGCTACACCTTC. The chain is built from TRBV2 and TRBJ1-2; the D gene is possibly TRBD1 (5 bases). Trimming took off 6 bases at V and 0 bases at J, with 8 bases between the two ends. This CDR3 spans 13 amino acids. CDR1 is SNHLY and CDR2 is FYNNEI in the germline V gene.

The gene calls are TRBV29-1 and TRBJ1-2, with D uncertain. The CDR3 runs 13 residues. V was pared by 4 bases and J by 3 bases, with 12 bases between. Germline V gene sequence: CDR1 SQVTM, CDR2 ANQGSEA. CDR3 bases: TGCAGCGTTGTCCGTATGGAGGACTATGGCTACACCTTC. This translates into CSVVRMEDYGYTF.

With respect to this clone: One end of the junction fails to match germline, which may point to a read error. The chain has TRBV7-7 and TRBJ2-5; 7 nucleotides align to TRBD2. The CDR3 spans 14 residues. The V gene's germline CDR1 is SSHAT and CDR2 FNYEAQ (reference sequence). The DNA of the CDR3 is TGTGCTAGCAGCCCCGGGGGGTCCCCAGAGACCCAGTACTTC. It yields the protein CASSPGGSPETQYF.

The chain is built from TRBV7-2 and TRBJ1-5; D perhaps matches TRBD1 (5 bases). The CDR3 extends over 15 amino acids. Trimming removed 5 bases at V and 3 bases at J, with 14 bases between. Per the germline V gene, CDR1 is SGHTA and CDR2 is FQGNSA. The CDR3 reads CASSPYDSSNQPQHF. In DNA form, the CDR3 reads TGTGCCAGCAGCCCCTACGACAGTTCCAATCAGCCCCAGCATTTT.

This clone has just one count. V gene TRBV2 combines with J gene TRBJ2-1, with 10 bases lining up with TRBD1. CDR3 length: 15 residues. The junction had 5 bases not matched to a gene; V was cut back by 7 bases and J by 2 bases. CDR1 and CDR2 (germline): SNHLY, FYNNEI. CDR3 sequence: CASKAGTGAYNEQFF. The CDR3 region has the DNA TGTGCCAGCAAGGCCGGGACAGGGGCCTACAATGAGCAGTTCTTC.

J is TRBJ1-5 and V is TRBV5-1; D is uncertain. Looked up from germline, CDR1 is SGHRS and CDR2 is YFSETQ. Trimming left V 7 bases short and J 4 bases short, with 9 bases between. The CDR3 spans 12 residues. In DNA, the CDR3 is TGCGCCAGCGGCTACTGGAATCAGCCCCAGCATTTT. This gives the protein CASGYWNQPQHF.

The V call is TRBV5-1, the J call TRBJ1-3, with no clear D. The CDR3 has 16 residues. Germline V gives CDR1 SGHRS, CDR2 YFSETQ. V dropped 5 bases and J dropped 0 bases, with 15 bases sitting between them. The CDR3 DNA follows: TGCGCCAGCAGAAGTAGTACGGGAGGCTCTGGAAACACCATATATTTT. Its translation: CASRSSTGGSGNTIYF.

The table lists this clone with a count of one. The chain links TRBV6-6 to TRBJ2-3; 14 positions agree with TRBD2. Germline lookup yields CDR1 MNHNY and CDR2 SVGAGI (reference sequence). CDR3 length: 15 amino acids. V dropped 6 bases and J dropped 6; count of bases not matched to a gene: 5. This chain's CDR3 is CASSRLAGGRDTQYF. The CDR3 DNA reads TGTGCCAGCAGCCGACTAGCGGGGGGGCGGGATACGCAGTATTTT.

This chain uses TRBV14 with TRBJ1-6; 7 positions agree with TRBD1. Germline V lookup: CDR1 SGHDN, CDR2 FVKESK. The CDR3 spans 12 residues. The trim removed 5 bases at V and 11 bases at J, leaving 3 bases unmatched. CDR3 nucleotide sequence: TGTGCCAGCAGCGAACAGGGGACACCCCTCCACTTT. The encoded protein is CASSEQGTPLHF. Filled out from reference TRBV14 and TRBJ1-6, the complete variable domain reads EAGVTQFPSHSVIEKGQTVTLRCDPISGHDNLYWYRRVMGKEIKFLLHFVKESKQDESGMPNNRFLAERTGGTYSTLKVQPAELEDSGVYFCASSEQGTPLHFGNGTRLTVT.

The chain has TRBV5-1 and TRBJ2-7; 10 bases match TRBD1. The germline CDR1 and CDR2 sequences are SGHRS and YFSETQ. The CDR3 is 14 amino acids. The V gene end was trimmed by 4 bases and the J gene end by 5 bases; junction bases not matched to a gene: 6. CDR3 loop: CASSHGTGVNEQYF. DNA for the CDR3: TGCGCCAGCAGCCACGGGACAGGGGTGAACGAGCAGTACTTC.

This chain connects TRBV7-9 to TRBJ1-5, with 8 positions matching TRBD1. Germline CDR1 and CDR2: SEHNR and FQNEAQ (reference sequence). After removal of 5 bases from V and 3 bases from J, the junction contained 6 bases not matched to a gene. The CDR3 contains 15 residues. Here the CDR3 DNA reads TGTGCCAGCAGCAAAGGACAGGGCCACAATCAGCCCCAGCATTTT. Protein sequence: CASSKGQGHNQPQHF.

This chain connects TRBV7-8 to TRBJ1-1, with TRBD1 matching 7 bases. The CDR3 is made up of 14 amino acids. After removal of 5 bases from V and 1 base from J, the junction contained 4 bases not matched to a gene. Germline loops: CDR1 SGHVS, CDR2 FQNEAQ. CDR3 in amino acids: CASSPTGENTEAFF. The DNA of the CDR3 is TGTGCCAGCAGCCCTACAGGGGAGAACACTGAAGCTTTCTTT.

The chain joins TRBV7-9 to TRBJ2-1; 8 bases line up with TRBD2. The trim removed 5 bases at V and 8 bases at J, leaving 8 bases unmatched. The CDR3 sequence is 14 residues long. Germline loops: CDR1 SEHNR, CDR2 FQNEAQ (reference sequence). The CDR3 is CASSATGLVHEQFF. CDR3 DNA sequence: TGTGCCAGCAGCGCCACGGGACTAGTCCATGAGCAGTTCTTC.

This clone showed up just once. The chain employs TRBV5-1 and TRBJ1-5, with D maybe TRBD1 (6 bases). V was shortened by 0 bases and J by 0 bases, with 10 bases between the two germline ends. CDR3 length: 16 residues. Germline V gene lookup returns CDR1 SGHRS and CDR2 YFSETQ. The CDR3 sequence: CASSLAPGDSNQPQHF. In DNA, the CDR3 is TGCGCCAGCAGCTTGGCTCCAGGGGATAGCAATCAGCCCCAGCATTTT.